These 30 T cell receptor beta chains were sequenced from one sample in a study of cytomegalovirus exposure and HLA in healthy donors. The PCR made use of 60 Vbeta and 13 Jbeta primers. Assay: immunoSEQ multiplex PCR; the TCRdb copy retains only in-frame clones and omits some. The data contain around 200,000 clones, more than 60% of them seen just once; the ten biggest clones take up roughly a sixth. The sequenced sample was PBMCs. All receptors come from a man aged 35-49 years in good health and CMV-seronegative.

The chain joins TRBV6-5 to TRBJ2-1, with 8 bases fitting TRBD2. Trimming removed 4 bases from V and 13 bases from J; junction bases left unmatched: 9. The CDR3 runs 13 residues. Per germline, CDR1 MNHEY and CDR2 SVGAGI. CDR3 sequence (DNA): TGTGCCAGCAGTTCCCCCGTCGGGAGGGGACAGTTCTTC. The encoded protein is CASSSPVGRGQFF.

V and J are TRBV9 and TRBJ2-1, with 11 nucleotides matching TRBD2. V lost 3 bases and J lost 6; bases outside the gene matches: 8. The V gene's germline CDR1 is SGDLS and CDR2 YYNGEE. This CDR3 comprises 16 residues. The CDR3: CASSAPLAGGGNEQFF. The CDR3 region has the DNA TGTGCCAGCAGCGCGCCCTTAGCGGGAGGGGGCAATGAGCAGTTCTTC.

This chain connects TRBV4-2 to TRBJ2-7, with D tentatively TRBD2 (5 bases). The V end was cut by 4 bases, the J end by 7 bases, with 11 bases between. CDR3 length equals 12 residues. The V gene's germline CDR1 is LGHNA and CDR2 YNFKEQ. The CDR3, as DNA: TGTGCCAGCAGCCCCAAGGGCGGGGAGCAGTACTTC. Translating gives CASSPKGGEQYF.

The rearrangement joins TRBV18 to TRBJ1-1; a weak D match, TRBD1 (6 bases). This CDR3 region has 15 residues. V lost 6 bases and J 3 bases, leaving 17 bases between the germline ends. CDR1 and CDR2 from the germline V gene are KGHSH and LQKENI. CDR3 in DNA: TGTGCCAGCTCCACGGTCGGGGGGCTTTACACTGAAGCTTTCTTT. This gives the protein CASSTVGGLYTEAFF.

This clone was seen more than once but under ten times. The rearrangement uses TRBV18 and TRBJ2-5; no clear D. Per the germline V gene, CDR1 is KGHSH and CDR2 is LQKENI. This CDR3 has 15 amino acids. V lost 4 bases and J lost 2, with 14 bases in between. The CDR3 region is CASSRSSGVQETQYF. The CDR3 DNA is TGTGCCAGCTCACGTTCGTCAGGCGTACAAGAGACCCAGTACTTC.

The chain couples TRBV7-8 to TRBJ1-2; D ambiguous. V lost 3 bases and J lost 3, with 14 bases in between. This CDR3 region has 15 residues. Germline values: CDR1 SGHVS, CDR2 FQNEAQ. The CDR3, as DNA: TGTGCCAGCAGCTTCTCCGGGCCGGGGTACTATGGCTACACCTTC. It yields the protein CASSFSGPGYYGYTF.

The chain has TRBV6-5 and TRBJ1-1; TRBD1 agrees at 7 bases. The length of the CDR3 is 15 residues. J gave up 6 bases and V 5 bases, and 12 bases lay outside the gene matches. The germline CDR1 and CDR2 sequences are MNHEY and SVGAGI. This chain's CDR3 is CASSQASDRISEAFF. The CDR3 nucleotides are TGTGCCAGCAGTCAGGCCTCGGACAGGATTTCTGAAGCTTTCTTT.

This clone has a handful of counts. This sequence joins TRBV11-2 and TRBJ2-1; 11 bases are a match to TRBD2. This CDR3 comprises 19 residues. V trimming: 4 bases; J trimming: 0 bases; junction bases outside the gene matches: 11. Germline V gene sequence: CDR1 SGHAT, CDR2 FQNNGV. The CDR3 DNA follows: TGTGCCAGCAGCTCCCTGCGGACTAGCGGGTCAAGCTCCTACAATGAGCAGTTCTTC. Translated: CASSSLRTSGSSSYNEQFF. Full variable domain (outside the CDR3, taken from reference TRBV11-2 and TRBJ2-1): EAGVAQSPRYKIIEKRQSVAFWCNPISGHATLYWYQQILGQGPKLLIQFQNNGVVDDSQLPKDRFSAERLKGVDSTLKIQPAKLEDSAVYLCASSSLRTSGSSSYNEQFFGPGTRLTVL.

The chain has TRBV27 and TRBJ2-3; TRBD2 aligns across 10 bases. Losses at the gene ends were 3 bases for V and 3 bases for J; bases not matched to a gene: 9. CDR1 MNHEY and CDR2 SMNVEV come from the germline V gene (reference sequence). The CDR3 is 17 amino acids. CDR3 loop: CASSFLASGSRTDTQYF. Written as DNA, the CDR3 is TGTGCCAGCAGTTTTTTGGCTAGCGGGAGTCGTACAGATACGCAGTATTTT.

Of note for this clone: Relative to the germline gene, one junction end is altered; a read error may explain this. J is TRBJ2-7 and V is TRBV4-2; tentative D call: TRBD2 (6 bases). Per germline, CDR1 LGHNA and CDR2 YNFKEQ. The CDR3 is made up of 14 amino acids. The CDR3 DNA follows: TGTGCCAGCAGCCGCGGCCAGGGAGGTTACGAGCAGTGCTTC. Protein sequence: CASSRGQGGYEQCF.

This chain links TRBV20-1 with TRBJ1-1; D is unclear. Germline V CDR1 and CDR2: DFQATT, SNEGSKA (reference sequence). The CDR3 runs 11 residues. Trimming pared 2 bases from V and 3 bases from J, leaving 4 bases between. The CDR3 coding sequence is TGCAGTGCTAGACCTGACACTGAAGCTTTCTTT. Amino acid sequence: CSARPDTEAFF.

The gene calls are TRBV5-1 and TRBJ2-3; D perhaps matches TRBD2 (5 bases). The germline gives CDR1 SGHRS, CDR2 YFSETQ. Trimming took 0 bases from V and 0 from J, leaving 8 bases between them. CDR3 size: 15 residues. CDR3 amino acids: CASSLGGASTDTQYF. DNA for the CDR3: TGCGCCAGCAGCTTGGGGGGAGCAAGCACAGATACGCAGTATTTT.

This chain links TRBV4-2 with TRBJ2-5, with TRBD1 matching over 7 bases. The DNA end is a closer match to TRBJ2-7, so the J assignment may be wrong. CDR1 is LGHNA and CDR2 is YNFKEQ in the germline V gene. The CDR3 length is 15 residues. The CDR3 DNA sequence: TGTGCCAGCAGCCCGCGACAGGGCGTAGCCTACGAGCAGTACTTC. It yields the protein CASSPRQGVAYEQYF.

Here the CDR3 DNA reads TGCGCCAGCAGCCAAGATTTTGCAGGGGAAAAACTGTTTTTT. This codes for CASSQDFAGEKLFF. The V gene is TRBV4-1, the J gene TRBJ1-4; tentative D call: TRBD1 (5 bases). Germline V gives CDR1 MGHRA, CDR2 YSYEKL. This CDR3 is 14 amino acids long. V was clipped by 0 bases and J by 8 bases, with 10 bases between them.

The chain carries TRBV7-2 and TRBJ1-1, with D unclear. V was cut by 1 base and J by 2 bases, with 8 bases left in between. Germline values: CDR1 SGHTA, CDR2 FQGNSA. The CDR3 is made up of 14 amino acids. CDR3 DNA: TGTGCCAGCAGCTTAGTAACGGGAAACACTGAAGCTTTCTTT. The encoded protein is CASSLVTGNTEAFF.

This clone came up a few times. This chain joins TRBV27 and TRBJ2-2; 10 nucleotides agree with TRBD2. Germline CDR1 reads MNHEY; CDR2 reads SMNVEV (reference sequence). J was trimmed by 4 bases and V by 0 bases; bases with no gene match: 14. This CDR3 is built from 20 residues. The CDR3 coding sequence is TGTGCCAGCAGTTTATCCGGCGGCCTAGCGGGGGCCACGGGCACCGGGGAGCTGTTTTTT. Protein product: CASSLSGGLAGATGTGELFF.

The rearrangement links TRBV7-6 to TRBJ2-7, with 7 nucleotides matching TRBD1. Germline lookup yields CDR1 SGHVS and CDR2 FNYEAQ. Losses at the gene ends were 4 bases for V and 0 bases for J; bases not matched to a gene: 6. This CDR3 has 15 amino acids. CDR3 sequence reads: CASSSRQGFSYEQYF. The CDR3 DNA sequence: TGTGCCAGCAGCTCGAGACAGGGATTCTCCTACGAGCAGTACTTC.

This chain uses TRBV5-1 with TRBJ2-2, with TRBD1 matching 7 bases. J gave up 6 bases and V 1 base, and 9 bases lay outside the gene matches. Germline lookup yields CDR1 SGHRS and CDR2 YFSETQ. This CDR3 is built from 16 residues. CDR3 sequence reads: CASSLRGETGPGELFF. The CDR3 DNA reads TGCGCCAGCAGCTTGAGGGGCGAGACAGGGCCCGGGGAGCTGTTTTTT.

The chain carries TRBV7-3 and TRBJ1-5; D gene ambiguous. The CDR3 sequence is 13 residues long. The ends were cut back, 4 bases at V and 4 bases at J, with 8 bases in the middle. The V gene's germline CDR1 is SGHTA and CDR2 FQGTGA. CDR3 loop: CASSSTRNQPQHF. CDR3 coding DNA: TGTGCCAGCAGCTCGACAAGGAATCAGCCCCAGCATTTT. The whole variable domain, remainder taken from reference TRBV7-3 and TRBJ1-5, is GAGVSQTPSNKVTEKGKYVELRCDPISGHTALYWYRQSLGQGPEFLIYFQGTGAADDSGLPNDRFFAVRPEGSVSTLKIQRTERGDSAVYLCASSSTRNQPQHFGDGTRLSIL.

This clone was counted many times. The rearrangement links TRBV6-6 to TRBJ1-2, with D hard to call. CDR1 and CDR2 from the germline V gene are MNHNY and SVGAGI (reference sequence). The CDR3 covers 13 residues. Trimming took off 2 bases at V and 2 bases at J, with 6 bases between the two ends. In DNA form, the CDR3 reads TGTGCCAGCAGTTACACGGGGAACTATGGCTACACCTTC. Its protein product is CASSYTGNYGYTF.

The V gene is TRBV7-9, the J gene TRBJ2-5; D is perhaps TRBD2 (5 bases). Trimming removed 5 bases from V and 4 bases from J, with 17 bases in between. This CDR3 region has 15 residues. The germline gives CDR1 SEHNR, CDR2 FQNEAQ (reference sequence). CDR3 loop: CASSAPRPAGETQYF. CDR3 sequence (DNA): TGTGCCAGCAGCGCCCCCCGACCGGCGGGAGAGACCCAGTACTTC.

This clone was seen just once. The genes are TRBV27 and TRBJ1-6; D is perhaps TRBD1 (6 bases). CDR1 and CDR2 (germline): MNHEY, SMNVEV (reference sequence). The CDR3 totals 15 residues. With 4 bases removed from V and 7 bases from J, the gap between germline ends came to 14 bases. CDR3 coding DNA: TGTGCCAGCAGTTCCTGGGACACAGGGAATTCACCCCTCCACTTT. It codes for CASSSWDTGNSPLHF.

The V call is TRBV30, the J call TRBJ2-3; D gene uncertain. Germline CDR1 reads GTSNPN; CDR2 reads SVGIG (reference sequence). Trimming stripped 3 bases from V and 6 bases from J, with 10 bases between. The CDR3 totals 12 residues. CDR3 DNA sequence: TGTGCCTGGAGCACCTACAGTGATACGCAGTATTTT. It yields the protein CAWSTYSDTQYF.

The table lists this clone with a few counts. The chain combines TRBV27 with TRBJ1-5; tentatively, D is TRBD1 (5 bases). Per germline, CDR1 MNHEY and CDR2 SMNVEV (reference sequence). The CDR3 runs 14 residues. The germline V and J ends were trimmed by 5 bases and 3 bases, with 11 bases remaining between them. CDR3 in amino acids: CASSLTGPNQPQHF. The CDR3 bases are TGTGCCAGCAGTCTAACAGGCCCCAATCAGCCCCAGCATTTT.

This chain's CDR3 is CAWSKEQDEQFF. Here the CDR3 DNA reads TGTGCCTGGAGTAAAGAGCAAGATGAGCAGTTCTTC. The chain uses TRBV30 and TRBJ2-1, with D hard to call. The germline V gene has CDR1 GTSNPN and CDR2 SVGIG (reference sequence). V shed 2 bases and J shed 8 bases, with 10 bases lying between them. This CDR3 spans 12 amino acids.

This CDR3 is CATSGRGRRSTGELFF. The CDR3 DNA reads as TGTGCCACCAGCGGCAGGGGGCGGAGATCGACCGGGGAGCTGTTTTTT. The genes are TRBV15 and TRBJ2-2; 8 nucleotides align to TRBD1. V lost 5 bases, J lost 5 bases, and 10 bases stayed unmatched. Germline V lookup: CDR1 LNHNV, CDR2 YYDKDF (reference sequence). The CDR3 is 16 residues long.

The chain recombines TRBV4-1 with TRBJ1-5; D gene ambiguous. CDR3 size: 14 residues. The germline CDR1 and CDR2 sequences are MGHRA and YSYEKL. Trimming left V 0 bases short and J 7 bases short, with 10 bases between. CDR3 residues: CASSQENSSQPQHF. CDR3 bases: TGCGCCAGCAGCCAAGAAAACAGTTCACAGCCCCAGCATTTT.

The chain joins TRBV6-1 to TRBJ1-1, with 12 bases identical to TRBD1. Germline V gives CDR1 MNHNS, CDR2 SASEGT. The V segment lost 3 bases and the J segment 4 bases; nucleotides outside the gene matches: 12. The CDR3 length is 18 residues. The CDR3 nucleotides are TGTGCCAGCAGTGAGTTCGCGGGACAGGGGGCGGTTGGCACTGAAGCTTTCTTT. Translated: CASSEFAGQGAVGTEAFF.

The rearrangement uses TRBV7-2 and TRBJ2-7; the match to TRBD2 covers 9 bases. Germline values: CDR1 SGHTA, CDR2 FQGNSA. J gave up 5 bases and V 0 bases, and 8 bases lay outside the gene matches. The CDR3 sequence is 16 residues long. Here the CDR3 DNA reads TGTGCCAGCAGCTTAGCCGTAGCGGGAGTGGCCCACGAGCAGTACTTC. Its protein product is CASSLAVAGVAHEQYF. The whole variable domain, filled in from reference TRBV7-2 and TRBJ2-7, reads GAGVSQSPSNKVTEKGKDVELRCDPISGHTALYWYRQSLGQGLEFLIYFQGNSAPDKSGLPSDRFSAERTGGSVSTLTIQRTQQEDSAVYLCASSLAVAGVAHEQYFGPGTRLTVT.

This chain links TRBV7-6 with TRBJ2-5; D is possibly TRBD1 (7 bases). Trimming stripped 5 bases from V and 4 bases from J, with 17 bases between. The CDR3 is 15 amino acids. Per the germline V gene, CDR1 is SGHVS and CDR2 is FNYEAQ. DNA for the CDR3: TGTGCCAGCAGCCAAGGAGGGGGCCTGGGAGAGACCCAGTACTTC. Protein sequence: CASSQGGGLGETQYF.